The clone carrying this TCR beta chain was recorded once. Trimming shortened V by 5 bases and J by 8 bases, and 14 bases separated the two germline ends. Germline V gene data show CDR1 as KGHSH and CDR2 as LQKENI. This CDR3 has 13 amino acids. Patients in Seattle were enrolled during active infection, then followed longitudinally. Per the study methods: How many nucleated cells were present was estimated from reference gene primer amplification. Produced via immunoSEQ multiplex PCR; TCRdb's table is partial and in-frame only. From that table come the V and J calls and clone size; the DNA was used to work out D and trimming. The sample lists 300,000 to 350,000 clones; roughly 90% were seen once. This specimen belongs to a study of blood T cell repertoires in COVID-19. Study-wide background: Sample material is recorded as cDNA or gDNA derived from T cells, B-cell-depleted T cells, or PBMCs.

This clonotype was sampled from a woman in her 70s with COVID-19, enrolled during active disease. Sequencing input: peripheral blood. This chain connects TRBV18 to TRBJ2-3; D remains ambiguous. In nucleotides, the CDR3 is TGTGCCAGCTCATTTGGGCCCAGCCTTACGCAGTATTTT. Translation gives CASSFGPSLTQYF.